Described below is a single T cell receptor (beta chain) sequence and its context. Antigen unknown. Time point indicated: pre-sensitization, week 0. This sample's treatment: therapeutic diphenylcyclopropenone sensitization with weekly scalp DPC. Total RNA extraction was carried out from unfractionated whole blood. Venepuncture was done earlier than the placement of each patch test. Germline CDR1 SGHRS, CDR2 YFSETQ. Deletions cut 0 bases from V and 7 bases from J, with 11 bases between. The CDR3 is 14 residues long. The sample belongs to a study of human T cells and chemical hapten exposure. The overall study: The cohort included alopecia areata under or over 50% scalp, totalis and universalis. Slight differences in pooled library volume were the main source of varying TCR yields across samples.

TCRdb processed the RACE reads anew with MiXCR; each CDR3 protein has one entry. Of about 34,000 distinct CDR3 sequences listed, under 13% were seen once; the top ten hold 25% to 35%. Study results and caveats: There was no change with DPC sensitization in TCRs above 1 in 1000 frequency.

The sample was whole blood, taken in connection with sensitization to the hapten diphenylcyclopropenone (DPC). The sequence derives from a middle-aged man with alopecia areata. Some clones in this sample may be carry-over from other donors' samples. This chain links TRBV5-1 with TRBJ1-5; D perhaps matches TRBD1 (5 bases). The CDR3 nucleotides read TGCGCCAGCAGCTTGGACGGGGGATCCCAGCCCCAGCATTTT. Translation: CASSLDGGSQPQHF.